Each of the 27 T cell receptor beta chains below was sequenced from the same sample in a study of blood T cell repertoires in COVID-19. The table came from immunoSEQ multiplex PCR; TCRdb's copy has only in-frame clones and leaves some out. The table shows a few hundred thousand clones, with 86% occurring only once. Sequencing input: peripheral blood. The receptors originated from a woman in her sixties with COVID-19, enrolled during active disease.

The rearrangement uses TRBV7-3 and TRBJ2-1; 7 bases are a match to TRBD2. The length of the CDR3 is 17 residues. Germline V gene sequence: CDR1 SGHTA, CDR2 FQGTGA. V dropped 1 base and J dropped 4; count of bases not matched to a gene: 10. The CDR3, as DNA: TGTGCCAGCAGCTTAAGGAACTCGGTGCGGGGGTACAATGAGCAGTTCTTC. It yields the protein CASSLRNSVRGYNEQFF.

The gene calls are TRBV6-5 and TRBJ1-5; D may be TRBD1 (5 bases). Germline CDR1 MNHEY, CDR2 SVGAGI. CDR3 size: 14 residues. The V end lost 5 bases, the J end lost 4 bases, and 12 bases lay between the germline ends. The CDR3 is CASSREGANQPQHF. The DNA of the CDR3 is TGTGCCAGCAGTAGGGAAGGGGCAAATCAGCCCCAGCATTTT.

This clone showed up just a few times. The rearrangement uses TRBV7-2 and TRBJ2-7, with D possibly TRBD1 on 7 matching bases. The ends were cut back, 2 bases at V and 3 bases at J, with 11 bases in the middle. The CDR3 consists of 14 residues. Germline CDR1 is SGHTA and CDR2 is FQGNSA. The CDR3, as DNA: TGTGCCAGCAGCTTATCAGGGGGGATCTACGAGCAGTACTTC. Protein: CASSLSGGIYEQYF.

J is TRBJ1-5 and V is TRBV6-6; D is uncertain. CDR1 is MNHNY and CDR2 is SVGAGI in the germline V gene (reference sequence). There are 15 residues in the CDR3. The ends were cut back, 6 bases at V and 4 bases at J, with 16 bases in the middle. For the CDR3, the DNA is TGTGCCAGCAGCCGACGGACTGCCGCGAATCAGCCCCAGCATTTT. Translated: CASSRRTAANQPQHF.

The V call is TRBV11-2, the J call TRBJ2-3; 10 bases match TRBD2. Germline CDR1 is SGHAT and CDR2 is FQNNGV. The CDR3 totals 17 residues. With 1 base clipped from V and 4 bases from J, the junction kept 8 bases outside the gene matches. CDR3 residues: CASSLAFELAGADTQYF. The CDR3 region has the DNA TGTGCCAGCAGCTTAGCATTCGAGCTAGCGGGAGCAGATACGCAGTATTTT.

CDR3 bases: TGCAGCGCCCTAACCTGGACGGGGAATATGGATACGCAGTATTTT. Translated, it gives CSALTWTGNMDTQYF. V gene TRBV29-1 combines with J gene TRBJ2-3; TRBD2 is a possible D gene (5 bases). Trimming removed 7 bases from V and 6 bases from J, with 23 bases in between. Per germline, CDR1 SQVTM and CDR2 ANQGSEA. This CDR3 has 15 residues.

The chain joins TRBV6-5 to TRBJ1-2; maybe TRBD1 (6 bases). The CDR3 covers 14 residues. With 6 bases removed from V and 6 bases from J, the gap between germline ends came to 17 bases. Germline-derived CDR1 and CDR2 are MNHEY and SVGAGI. CDR3 DNA sequence: TGTGCCAGCAGCTCCTACCAGGGGTATGATGGCTACACCTTC. Encoded protein: CASSSYQGYDGYTF.

This rearrangement joins TRBV7-9 to TRBJ1-2; 8 nucleotides line up with TRBD1. This CDR3 has 14 residues. The germline CDR1 and CDR2 sequences are SEHNR and FQNEAQ (reference sequence). V dropped 4 bases and J dropped 2; count of bases not matched to a gene: 3. CDR3 region: CASSYRQGNYGYTF. CDR3 sequence (DNA): TGTGCCAGCAGCTACCGACAGGGGAACTATGGCTACACCTTC. The full variable domain, with the rest looked up from reference TRBV7-9 and TRBJ1-2, is DTGVSQNPRHKITKRGQNVTFRCDPISEHNRLYWYRQTLGQGPEFLTYFQNEAQLEKSRLLSDRFSAERPKGSFSTLEIQRTEQGDSAMYLCASSYRQGNYGYTFGSGTRLTVV.

The chain is built from TRBV11-3 and TRBJ1-1, with 8 bases aligning to TRBD1. The CDR3 extends over 16 amino acids. After removal of 5 bases from V and 3 bases from J, the junction contained 11 bases not matched to a gene. From germline, CDR1 is SGHNT and CDR2 YENEEA. In DNA, the CDR3 is TGTGCCAGCAGCCGGAGGCCGGGGGACAGGCACACTGAAGCTTTCTTT. It codes for CASSRRPGDRHTEAFF. Together with reference TRBV11-3 and TRBJ1-1, the CDR3 gives the full variable domain: EAGVVQSPRYKIIEKKQPVAFWCNPISGHNTLYWYLQNLGQGPELLIRYENEEAVDDSQLPKDRFSAERLKGVDSTLKIQPAELGDSAVYLCASSRRPGDRHTEAFFGQGTRLTVV.

The chain combines TRBV29-1 with TRBJ2-7; D may be TRBD1 (6 bases). The CDR3 totals 13 residues. Germline lookup yields CDR1 SQVTM and CDR2 ANQGSEA. With 3 bases removed from V and 6 bases from J, the gap between germline ends came to 15 bases. The CDR3 here is CSVDITGQAEQYF. CDR3 in DNA: TGCAGCGTTGATATCACAGGGCAGGCCGAGCAGTACTTC.

This chain uses TRBV27 with TRBJ1-1; D not resolved. Trimming shortened V by 6 bases and J by 1 base, and 24 bases separated the two germline ends. Germline lookup yields CDR1 MNHEY and CDR2 SMNVEV (reference sequence). The CDR3 covers 18 residues. DNA for the CDR3: TGTGCCAGCAGCTCTCCAGGTGTTTTGGGCAGAAGGAACACTGAAGCTTTCTTT. Protein: CASSSPGVLGRRNTEAFF.

This clone was counted only a few times. The chain uses TRBV7-8 and TRBJ1-1; D not resolved. The CDR3 is 13 amino acids. The germline V gene has CDR1 SGHVS and CDR2 FQNEAQ. V was pared by 2 bases and J by 3 bases, with 7 bases between. The CDR3 sequence: CASSLQEYTEAFF. The CDR3 DNA follows: TGTGCCAGCAGCTTACAGGAATACACTGAAGCTTTCTTT.

The chain has TRBV14 and TRBJ1-4; D not resolved. Germline CDR1 is SGHDN and CDR2 is FVKESK. The CDR3 totals 17 residues. The V gene lost 4 bases and the J gene lost 7 bases, with 22 bases spanning the gap. The DNA of the CDR3 is TGTGCCAGCAGCCCAGCTTACTATGGCCTCCGGCCTGAAAAACTGTTTTTT. Protein product: CASSPAYYGLRPEKLFF.

The chain combines TRBV19 with TRBJ1-2; 9 bases line up with TRBD1. CDR3 length: 13 amino acids. V gave up 8 bases and J gave up 4 bases; unmatched junction bases: 5. Germline values: CDR1 LNHDA, CDR2 SQIVND (reference sequence). The CDR3 protein is CASWGQGPYGYTF. CDR3 DNA: TGTGCCAGTTGGGGACAGGGACCCTATGGCTACACCTTC.

The chain is built from TRBV5-1 and TRBJ2-5; 11 nucleotides agree with TRBD2. There are 16 residues in the CDR3. J lost 2 bases, V lost 0 bases, and 3 bases had no gene match. The germline V gene has CDR1 SGHRS and CDR2 YFSETQ. CDR3 protein: CASSLALAGGQETQYF. CDR3 nucleotides: TGCGCCAGCAGCTTGGCGTTAGCGGGGGGGCAAGAGACCCAGTACTTC.

On this clone itself: Within the sample, other DNA sequences also encode this same CDR3. This chain links TRBV6-4 with TRBJ2-3; 10 positions match TRBD2. The CDR3 runs to 15 residues. The V and J ends lost 0 bases and 4 bases, in that order; junction bases with no gene match: 1. Per the germline V gene, CDR1 is MRHNA and CDR2 is SNTAGT. The CDR3 sequence: CASSDSAGGPDTQYF. Written as DNA, the CDR3 is TGTGCCAGCAGTGACTCAGCGGGGGGGCCAGATACGCAGTATTTT.

The genes are TRBV24-1 and TRBJ2-3, with D hard to call. Germline V lookup: CDR1 KGHDR, CDR2 SFDVKD. V gave up 2 bases and J gave up 5 bases, with 7 bases separating them. The CDR3 spans 13 residues. CDR3 nucleotide sequence: TGTGCCACCAGTGATTCCCTCAGAGATACGCAGTATTTT. Protein: CATSDSLRDTQYF.

The rearrangement links TRBV5-1 to TRBJ1-4; 8 bases align to TRBD1. With 2 bases clipped from V and 2 bases from J, the junction kept 2 bases outside the gene matches. CDR3 length equals 15 residues. Germline values: CDR1 SGHRS, CDR2 YFSETQ. CDR3 bases: TGCGCCAGCAGCTTACAGGGGGGGACTAATGAAAAACTGTTTTTT. Amino acids: CASSLQGGTNEKLFF.

This clone was seen once. The chain couples TRBV12-3 or TRBV12-4 to TRBJ1-2, with 8 bases aligning to TRBD1. After removal of 3 bases from V and 7 bases from J, the junction contained 4 bases not matched to a gene. The CDR3 is 13 amino acids. The CDR3 DNA follows: TGTGCCAGCAGTTTCGAGGGGACAGGTGGCTACACCTTC. This sequence encodes CASSFEGTGGYTF.

This sequence joins TRBV12-5 and TRBJ2-7, with D possibly being TRBD1 (6 bases). V gave up 2 bases and J gave up 0 bases, with 17 bases separating them. Germline CDR1 is LGHNT and CDR2 is FRNRAP. CDR3 length equals 17 residues. CDR3 bases: TGTGCTAGTGGTTTGCCCCCACAGGGTCCTAGCTCCTACGAGCAGTACTTC. Translation gives CASGLPPQGPSSYEQYF.

V and J are TRBV5-4 and TRBJ2-7; a weak D match, TRBD1 (6 bases). Germline values: CDR1 SGHNT, CDR2 YYREEE (reference sequence). V lost 4 bases and J lost 0, with 8 bases in between. The CDR3 has 13 amino acids. Here the CDR3 DNA reads TGTGCCAGCAGCCCGGGACACTCCTACGAGCAGTACTTC. It translates to CASSPGHSYEQYF.

The CDR3 region is CASSARWATEAFF. CDR3 coding DNA: TGTGCCAGCAGCGCTCGATGGGCCACTGAAGCTTTCTTT. This chain joins TRBV9 and TRBJ1-1, with no clear D. CDR1 and CDR2 from the germline V gene are SGDLS and YYNGEE. V lost 3 bases and J 4 bases, leaving 10 bases between the germline ends. This CDR3 is 13 amino acids long.

The chain links TRBV6-2 or TRBV6-3 to TRBJ1-2; 8 positions agree with TRBD1. CDR3 length equals 13 residues. Germline CDR1 is MNHEY and CDR2 is SVGEGT. Trimming took 5 bases from V and 7 from J; bases not matched to a gene: 6. CDR3 in amino acids: CASSQGQAGGYTF. CDR3 bases: TGTGCCAGCAGTCAGGGACAGGCGGGTGGCTACACCTTC.

V gene TRBV7-2 combines with J gene TRBJ1-2; a possible D gene is TRBD1 (5 bases). The CDR3 contains 15 residues. Trimming took off 5 bases at V and 8 bases at J, with 21 bases between the two ends. Germline CDR1 and CDR2: SGHTA and FQGNSA. The CDR3 nucleotides read TGTGCCAGCAGCCCCCGGGTGGGACTTCCCGTCGGCTACACCTTC. Translation: CASSPRVGLPVGYTF.

This clone has more than one count but fewer than ten. The chain is built from TRBV4-1 and TRBJ1-1; TRBD1 might be the D (6 bases). Per the germline V gene, CDR1 is MGHRA and CDR2 is YSYEKL. V gave up 4 bases and J gave up 1 base, with 13 bases separating them. This CDR3 has 15 residues. The CDR3 DNA reads as TGCGCCAGCAGCCGCACCGGGACACAGAACACTGAAGCTTTCTTT. The encoded protein is CASSRTGTQNTEAFF.

A few counts support this clone. The rearrangement uses TRBV6-1 and TRBJ1-5, with a weak D call TRBD1 (5 bases). The CDR3 extends over 16 amino acids. From germline, CDR1 is MNHNS and CDR2 SASEGT. V dropped 0 bases and J dropped 6 bases, with 15 bases sitting between them. CDR3 sequence (DNA): TGTGCCAGCAGTGAAGCGCTAGGGCAGGGTGGTCAGCCCCAGCATTTT. This translates into CASSEALGQGGQPQHF.

This clone appeared a single time. The chain employs TRBV4-3 and TRBJ1-1; no firm D call. The germline V and J ends were trimmed by 1 base and 0 bases, with 6 bases remaining between them. The CDR3 covers 14 residues. Looked up from germline, CDR1 is LGHNA and CDR2 is YSLEER. CDR3 DNA: TGCGCCAGCAGCCAAGTTACACTGAACACTGAAGCTTTCTTT. It yields the protein CASSQVTLNTEAFF.